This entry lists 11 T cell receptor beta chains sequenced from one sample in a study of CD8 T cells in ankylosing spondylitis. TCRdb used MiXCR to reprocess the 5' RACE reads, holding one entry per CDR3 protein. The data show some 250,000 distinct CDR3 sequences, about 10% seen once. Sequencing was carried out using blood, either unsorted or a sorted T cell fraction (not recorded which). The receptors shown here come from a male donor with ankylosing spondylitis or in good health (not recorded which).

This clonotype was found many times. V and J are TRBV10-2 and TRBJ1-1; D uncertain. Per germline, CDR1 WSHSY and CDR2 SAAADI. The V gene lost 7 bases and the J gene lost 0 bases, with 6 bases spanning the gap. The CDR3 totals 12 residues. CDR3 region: CASKAMNTEAFF. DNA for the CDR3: TGCGCCAGCAAAGCTATGAACACTGAAGCTTTCTTT.

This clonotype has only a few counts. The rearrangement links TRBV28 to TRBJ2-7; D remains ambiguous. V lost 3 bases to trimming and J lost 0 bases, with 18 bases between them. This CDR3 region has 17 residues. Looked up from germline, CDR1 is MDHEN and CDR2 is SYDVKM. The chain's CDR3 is CASSFPYRPVSSYEQYF. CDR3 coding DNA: TGTGCCAGCAGTTTTCCGTACCGTCCAGTAAGCTCCTACGAGCAGTACTTC.

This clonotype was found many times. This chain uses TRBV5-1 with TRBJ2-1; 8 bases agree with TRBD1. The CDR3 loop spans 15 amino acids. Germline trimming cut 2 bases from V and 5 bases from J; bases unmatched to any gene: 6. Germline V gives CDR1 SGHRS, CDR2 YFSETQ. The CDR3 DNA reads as TGCGCCAGCAGCTTTGGACAGGGTACTCACAATGAGCAGTTCTTC. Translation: CASSFGQGTHNEQFF.

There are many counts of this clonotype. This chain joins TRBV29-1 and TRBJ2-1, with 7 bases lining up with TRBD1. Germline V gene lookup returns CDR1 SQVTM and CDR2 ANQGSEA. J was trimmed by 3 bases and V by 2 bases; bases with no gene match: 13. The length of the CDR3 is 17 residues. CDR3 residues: CSVERGQGVSLYNEQFF. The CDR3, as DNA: TGCAGCGTTGAACGGGGTCAGGGGGTCAGTCTCTACAATGAGCAGTTCTTC.

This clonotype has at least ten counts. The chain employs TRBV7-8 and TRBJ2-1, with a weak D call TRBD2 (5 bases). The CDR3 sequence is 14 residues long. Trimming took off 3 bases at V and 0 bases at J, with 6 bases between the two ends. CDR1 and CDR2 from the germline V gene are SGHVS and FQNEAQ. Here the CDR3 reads CASSFGLSYNEQFF. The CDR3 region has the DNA TGTGCCAGCAGCTTCGGACTCTCCTACAATGAGCAGTTCTTC.

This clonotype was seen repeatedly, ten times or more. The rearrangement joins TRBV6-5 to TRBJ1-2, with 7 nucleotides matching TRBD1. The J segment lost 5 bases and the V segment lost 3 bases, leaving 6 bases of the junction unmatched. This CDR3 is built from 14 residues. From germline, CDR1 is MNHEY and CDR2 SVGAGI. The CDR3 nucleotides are TGTGCCAGCAGTTATGAGGGGGCGCGGTATGGCTACACCTTC. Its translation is CASSYEGARYGYTF.

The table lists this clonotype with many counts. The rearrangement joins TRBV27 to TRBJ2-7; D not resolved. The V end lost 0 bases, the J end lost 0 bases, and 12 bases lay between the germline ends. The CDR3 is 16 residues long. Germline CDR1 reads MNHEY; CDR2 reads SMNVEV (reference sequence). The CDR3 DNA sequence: TGTGCCAGCAGTTTATCGGTTGCCGGCAGCTCCTACGAGCAGTACTTC. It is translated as CASSLSVAGSSYEQYF.

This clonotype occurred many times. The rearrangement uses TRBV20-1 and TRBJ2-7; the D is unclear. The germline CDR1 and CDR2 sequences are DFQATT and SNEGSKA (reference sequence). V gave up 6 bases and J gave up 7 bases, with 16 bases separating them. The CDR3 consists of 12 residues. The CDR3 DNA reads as TGCAGTGCCAGCTCCTTTGTGAGGGAGCAGTACTTC. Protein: CSASSFVREQYF.

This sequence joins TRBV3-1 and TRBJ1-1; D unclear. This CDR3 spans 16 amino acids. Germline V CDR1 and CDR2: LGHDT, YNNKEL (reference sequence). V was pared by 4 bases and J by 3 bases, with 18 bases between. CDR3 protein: CASSPSLREVDTEAFF. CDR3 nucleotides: TGTGCCAGCAGCCCCAGTCTGAGGGAGGTGGACACTGAAGCTTTCTTT.

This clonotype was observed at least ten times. CDR3 bases: TGCAGTGCTCGTCGCCCAGGCTCCTACGAGCAGTACTTC. This gives the protein CSARRPGSYEQYF. V and J are TRBV20-1 and TRBJ2-7, with no clear D. The CDR3 totals 13 residues. The ends were cut back, 5 bases at V and 0 bases at J, with 11 bases in the middle. Germline CDR1 and CDR2: DFQATT and SNEGSKA (reference sequence).

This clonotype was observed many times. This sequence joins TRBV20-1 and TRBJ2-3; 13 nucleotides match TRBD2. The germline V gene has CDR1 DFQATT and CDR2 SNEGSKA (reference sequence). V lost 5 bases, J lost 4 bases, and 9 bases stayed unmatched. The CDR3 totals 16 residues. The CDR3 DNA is TGCAGTGCTTTACTTACTAGCGGGAGGGTCGCAGATACGCAGTATTTT. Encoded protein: CSALLTSGRVADTQYF.